These T cell receptor beta chains were read from a single sample in a study of beta chain features in type 1 diabetes. The repertoire was sequenced with immunoSEQ multiplex PCR; TCRdb's copy has only in-frame clones and lacks some. The sample lists about 180,000 clones, 7.5% to 8.5% seen once, with around 0.5% in the top ten. The sample consisted of central memory CD4+ T cells from blood. Receptor source: a man younger than 35 with type 1 diabetes. The CDR3 runs from the conserved cysteine through the conserved F or W. D genes are given only for firm matches. Clone size is given for some rows only: seen once, a few or many times, or a class if the clone is expanded.

TRBJ1-1 TRBD1 TRBV2 few TGTGCCAACTATAAGGGGGCGGACACTGAAGCTTTCTTT CANYKGADTEAFF
TRBJ2-3 . TRBV5-1 . TGCGCCAGCAGCTTGGGATCGGCTAGCGAGGTGGGCACAGATACGCAGTATTTT CASSLGSASEVGTDTQYF
TRBJ1-1 TRBD1 TRBV5-4 few TGTGCCAGCAGCAGCAAGACAGGGCCCGGGTCAGCTTTCTTT CASSSKTGPGSAFF
TRBJ2-1 . TRBV5-1 few TGCGCCAGCAGCTTGGAGGACTACTCCTACAATGAGCAGTTCTTC CASSLEDYSYNEQFF
TRBJ1-4 TRBD1 TRBV28 . TGTGCCAGCGCATGGGACAGGTCGGTGGGAAAACTGTTTTTT CASAWDRSVGKLFF
TRBJ2-3 . TRBV4-1 few TGCGCCAGCAGCCAAGGCCGGGGGTCCGGAGATACGCAGTATTTT CASSQGRGSGDTQYF
TRBJ2-2 . TRBV2 few TGTGCCAGCAGTGATGAGCAAACCGGGGAGCTGTTTTTT CASSDEQTGELFF
TRBJ2-7 TRBD2 TRBV30 . TGTGCCTGGAGTGTACTGGGCGGGGGCTCCTACGAGCAGTACTTC CAWSVLGGGSYEQYF
TRBJ2-7 TRBD1 TRBV29-1 few TGCAGCGTTGGGACCTTCCGGGACAGGGTTTTCGAGCAGTACTTC CSVGTFRDRVFEQYF
TRBJ2-1 . TRBV7-8 many TGTGCCAGCAGCCAAACAGGGTCCTACTCGACCAATGAGCAGTTCTTC CASSQTGSYSTNEQFF
TRBJ2-1 . TRBV5-6 . TGTGCCAGCAGCTTGGACAGGGTCAATGAGCAGTTCTTC CASSLDRVNEQFF
TRBJ1-1 . TRBV18 . TGTGCCAGCTCACCATCTCCGGGGGGCGGTGCTGAAGCTTTCTTT CASSPSPGGGAEAFF
TRBJ1-4 TRBD1 TRBV2 few TGTGCCAGCAGCCGGGACAGGGCGGATAGGGGTGAAAAACTGTTTTTT CASSRDRADRGEKLFF
TRBJ2-3 . TRBV5-1 . TGCGCCAGCAGCCCCCCGGGACTGAGCACAGATACGCAGTATTTT CASSPPGLSTDTQYF
TRBJ2-1 TRBD2 TRBV18 few TGTGCCAGCTCACAAGGACTAGCTAGTTCCCAGGAGCAGTTCTTC CASSQGLASSQEQFF
TRBJ1-1 . TRBV27 few TGTGCCAGCAGTTTACTCAACGGGGTAGCTTTCTTT CASSLLNGVAFF
TRBJ1-2 . TRBV15 few TGTGCCACCAGGTCGGGAGCCAGCCACTATGGCTACACCTTC CATRSGASHYGYTF
TRBJ2-7 . TRBV5-1 few TGCGCCAGCAGCTTGGATCCCCAAAACTCCTACGAGCAGTACTTC CASSLDPQNSYEQYF
TRBJ1-1 . TRBV7-9 . TGTGCCAGCGGTCTCGGGGGGTTGAACACTGAAGCTTTCTTT CASGLGGLNTEAFF
TRBJ1-5 . TRBV28 few TGTGCCAGCAGAACCCAGGCCAGGGGCAATCAGCCCCAGCATTTT CASRTQARGNQPQHF
TRBJ2-7 . TRBV20-1 few TGCAGTGCCGAGACAACCTTCGAGCAGTACTTC CSAETTFEQYF
TRBJ2-7 . TRBV5-6 . TGTGCCAGCAGCGAGAGTATGAGGCCCACCTACGAGCAGTACTTC CASSESMRPTYEQYF
TRBJ1-2 . TRBV5-4 . TGTGCCAGCAGACGGGGTGGAAACTATGGCTACACCTTC CASRRGGNYGYTF
TRBJ2-3 . TRBV5-4 . TGTGCCAGCAGCCAAGGGGCAGAAAGGGCAGATACGCAGTATTTT CASSQGAERADTQYF
TRBJ2-2 . TRBV27 few TGTGCCAGCAGTTTTGGTCTAGCCCGTCCCAGCACCGGGGAGCTGTTTTTT CASSFGLARPSTGELFF
TRBJ2-1 TRBD1 TRBV9 few TGTGCCAGCAGCGTCGGGGACAGAGGTAATGAGCAGTTCTTC CASSVGDRGNEQFF